The clone carrying this TCR beta chain was counted a single time. High-throughput TCR beta sequencing covered peripheral CD8+ and CD4+ T cells. The multiple sclerosis controls were treatment-naive patients affected by stable or active relapsing-remitting disease. While CD8+ and CD4+ T cells were isolated negatively, TEMRA cells were enriched by FACS. CDR1 is LGHDT, CDR2 YNNKEL, per germline (reference sequence). The CDR3 length is 16 residues. Trimming cost V 2 bases and J 4 bases; bases outside gene matches: 4. The sample originates from a study of CD8 T cells in Susac syndrome. An amount of RNA that ranged from roughly 0.45 to 1 ug was reverse transcribed with random hexamers. It was immunoSEQ multiplex PCR that amplified TCR beta CDR3 across 54 Vbeta and 13 Jbeta. MiXCR, run by TCRdb on the immunoSEQ multiplex PCR reads, gives a single entry per CDR3 protein. The sample lists about 150,000 distinct CDR3 sequences; roughly 92% were seen once.

The TCR was taken from a human donor with multiple sclerosis. The gene calls are TRBV3-1 and TRBJ2-5; TRBD2 aligns across 13 bases. Sequenced sample: CD4+ T cells from PBMCs. The DNA for the CDR3 is TGTGCCAGCAGCCAAACTACTAGCGGGAGGGGAGAGACCCAGTACTTC. Amino acids: CASSQTTSGRGETQYF.